Below, 10 T cell receptor beta chains from the same sample are listed, as sequenced in a study of T cell clonotyping in hematopoietic cell transplantation (dated by TCRdb to the early 2020s). Library preparation was by the immunoSEQ multiplex PCR assay. Not all clones reach the TCRdb copy of this immuneACCESS table, which keeps in-frame sequences only. Checked studies attribute under half of the gap to unresolved V genes and leave the rest unexplained. Across this sample there are about 13,000 clones, with around nine tenths seen only once. Clones ranked in the top ten supply 1.2% of the sample. The sequencing input was peripheral blood mononuclear cells. Source of these receptors: a young man in good health. Some clones in this sample may be carry-over from other donors' samples.

CDR3 in amino acids: CASSLGGTQSYGYTF. The CDR3 nucleotides are TGTGCCAGCAGCCTGGGGGGGACTCAGAGCTATGGCTACACCTTC. The J gene is TRBJ1-2, the V gene TRBV11-3, with D perhaps matching TRBD1 (5 bases). Germline V CDR1 and CDR2: SGHNT, YENEEA. V dropped 5 bases and J dropped 4 bases, with 17 bases sitting between them. The CDR3 length is 15 residues.

Note on this clone: Mismatch with germline at one junction end may stem from a read error. The CDR3 loop reads CASKAGTGGVFFSF. The CDR3, as DNA: TGTGCCAGCAAGGCCGGGACAGGGGGCGTTTTTTTCTCCTTC. The V and J genes are TRBV6-1 and TRBJ2-7, with 12 bases matching TRBD1. Germline-derived CDR1 and CDR2 are MNHNS and SASEGT. There are 14 residues in the CDR3.

This clone was detected once. This chain links TRBV30 with TRBJ2-1, with D perhaps matching TRBD2 (6 bases). Trimming took off 3 bases at V and 8 bases at J, with 17 bases between the two ends. The germline V gene encodes CDR1 GTSNPN and CDR2 SVGIG (reference sequence). The CDR3 totals 14 residues. Here the CDR3 DNA reads TGTGCCTGGAGGTCCGGGACTCCACCAGATGAGCAGTTCTTC. It translates to CAWRSGTPPDEQFF.

The rearrangement uses TRBV4-1 and TRBJ1-1; 7 bases agree with TRBD1. Losses at the gene ends were 2 bases for V and 1 base for J; bases not matched to a gene: 4. Looked up from germline, CDR1 is MGHRA and CDR2 is YSYEKL. The length of the CDR3 is 15 residues. CDR3 residues: CASSQTGAGNTEAFF. CDR3 DNA sequence: TGCGCCAGCAGCCAAACAGGGGCAGGGAACACTGAAGCTTTCTTT.

The rearrangement uses TRBV6-1 and TRBJ1-2; D may be TRBD1 (5 bases). V shed 7 bases and J shed 4 bases, with 13 bases lying between them. Germline V gives CDR1 MNHNS, CDR2 SASEGT. This CDR3 comprises 13 residues. The CDR3: CASTGGRVYGYTF. The CDR3 DNA reads as TGTGCCAGCACGGGGGGGAGGGTCTATGGCTACACCTTC.

This rearrangement joins TRBV6-5 to TRBJ1-1; D is undetermined. V lost 0 bases and J lost 1, with 9 bases in between. Germline V gene lookup returns CDR1 MNHEY and CDR2 SVGAGI. The CDR3 is made up of 15 amino acids. CDR3 DNA sequence: TGTGCCAGCAGTTACTCCCACAGCGGGAACACTGAAGCTTTCTTT. It specifies CASSYSHSGNTEAFF.

The rearrangement links TRBV29-1 to TRBJ1-2; 12 nucleotides match TRBD1. With V trimmed by 6 bases and J by 7 bases, 6 bases remained unmatched. In germline, CDR1 is SQVTM, CDR2 ANQGSEA. The CDR3 contains 13 residues. The CDR3 spells CSVDRDRGLGYTF. CDR3 DNA sequence: TGCAGCGTGGACCGGGACAGGGGGCTTGGCTACACCTTC.

J is TRBJ1-2 and V is TRBV29-1; TRBD1 matches at 9 bases. CDR1 is SQVTM, CDR2 ANQGSEA, per germline. The ends lost 2 bases at V and 6 bases at J; junction bases unmatched: 22. The CDR3 sequence is 19 residues long. The CDR3 region has the DNA TGCAGCGTTGAAAATATCGGGAGGGACAGGGTCGTTTCGGTGGATGGCTACACCTTC. Protein sequence: CSVENIGRDRVVSVDGYTF.

The chain links TRBV6-1 to TRBJ2-1; no clear D. Germline V lookup: CDR1 MNHNS, CDR2 SASEGT. This CDR3 contains 14 residues. V lost 5 bases and J 0 bases, leaving 8 bases between the germline ends. CDR3 amino acids: CASSYQVSYNEQFF. CDR3 coding DNA: TGTGCCAGCAGTTATCAGGTCTCCTACAATGAGCAGTTCTTC.

The V call is TRBV10-3, the J call TRBJ2-7; 10 nucleotides agree with TRBD2. The germline gives CDR1 ENHRY, CDR2 SYGVKD. There are 14 residues in the CDR3. J gave up 3 bases and V 5 bases, and 4 bases lay outside the gene matches. As DNA, the CDR3 is TGTGCCATCAGTATAGCGGGAGGCAACTACGAGCAGTACTTC. Translation: CAISIAGGNYEQYF.